This passage covers 20 T cell receptor beta chains from one sample sequenced in a study of control samples from healthy donors and cancer patients. The repertoire was sequenced with immunoSEQ multiplex PCR; TCRdb's copy has only in-frame clones and lacks some. The table records 150,000 or so clones, 88% of them present only once. The sequencing input was blood. These receptors were obtained from a man younger than 30 in good health.

CDR3 amino acids: CASSVRLAGTDTQYF. CDR3 DNA sequence: TGTGCCAGCAGCGTAAGACTAGCGGGCACAGATACGCAGTATTTT. The rearrangement joins TRBV7-8 to TRBJ2-3; TRBD2 matches 9 bases. The V gene's germline CDR1 is SGHVS and CDR2 FQNEAQ. The CDR3 is 15 amino acids. The J segment lost 1 base and the V segment lost 5 bases, leaving 4 bases of the junction unmatched.

The chain combines TRBV14 with TRBJ1-1, with no clear D. Germline V gene data show CDR1 as SGHDN and CDR2 as FVKESK. The CDR3 sequence is 13 residues long. The V gene lost 4 bases and the J gene lost 5 bases, with 11 bases spanning the gap. The CDR3 region is CASSRLAGTEAFF. The CDR3 DNA reads as TGTGCCAGCAGCCGGCTGGCCGGAACTGAAGCTTTCTTT. Supplemented by reference TRBV14 and TRBJ1-1, the full variable domain reads EAGVTQFPSHSVIEKGQTVTLRCDPISGHDNLYWYRRVMGKEIKFLLHFVKESKQDESGMPNNRFLAERTGGTYSTLKVQPAELEDSGVYFCASSRLAGTEAFFGQGTRLTVV.

The gene calls are TRBV30 and TRBJ2-2; unclear D gene. The CDR3 covers 16 residues. Germline CDR1 is GTSNPN and CDR2 is SVGIG (reference sequence). Trimming stripped 6 bases from V and 1 base from J, with 18 bases between. CDR3 region: CACNPQSHMNTGELFF. Written as DNA, the CDR3 is TGTGCCTGTAACCCGCAAAGTCACATGAACACCGGGGAGCTGTTTTTT.

The chain combines TRBV6-1 with TRBJ2-6, with D tentatively TRBD2 (7 bases). This CDR3 is built from 18 residues. V was cut by 4 bases and J by 1 base, with 17 bases left in between. The germline V gene encodes CDR1 MNHNS and CDR2 SASEGT. The chain's CDR3 is CASSVLGAGASGANVLTF. Here the CDR3 DNA reads TGTGCCAGCAGTGTTCTGGGTGCGGGGGCTTCTGGGGCCAACGTCCTGACTTTC.

The V and J genes are TRBV10-3 and TRBJ1-6; TRBD1 matches at 10 bases. CDR1 is ENHRY, CDR2 SYGVKD, per germline. V dropped 4 bases and J dropped 14; count of bases not matched to a gene: 8. The CDR3 contains 14 residues. The CDR3 here is CAISAGQGRATLHF. The CDR3 DNA sequence: TGTGCCATCAGTGCGGGACAGGGGAGAGCAACCCTCCACTTT.

This clone has a single count. The chain employs TRBV5-1 and TRBJ1-1; 7 bases map to TRBD1. This CDR3 contains 13 residues. Germline V gene lookup returns CDR1 SGHRS and CDR2 YFSETQ. V shed 4 bases and J 4 bases; nucleotides not matched to a gene: 4. The CDR3 nucleotides read TGCGCCAGCAGCGCTACAGGGGTCACTGAAGCTTTCTTT. It specifies CASSATGVTEAFF.

This clone was observed a single time. V and J are TRBV6-2 or TRBV6-3 and TRBJ1-1; D not certain. Per the germline V gene, CDR1 is MNHEY and CDR2 is SVGEGT. The CDR3 extends over 13 amino acids. V was pared by 5 bases and J by 1 base, with 8 bases between. CDR3 in DNA: TGTGCCAGCAGTACGACCCAGAACACTGAAGCTTTCTTT. Its protein is CASSTTQNTEAFF.

The rearrangement links TRBV7-2 to TRBJ1-5, with 7 bases that match TRBD1. The CDR3 loop spans 17 amino acids. The V and J ends lost 4 bases and 0 bases, in that order; junction bases with no gene match: 9. Looked up from germline, CDR1 is SGHTA and CDR2 is FQGNSA. This CDR3 is CASSSWTGRYSNQPQHF. CDR3 coding DNA: TGTGCCAGCAGCTCCTGGACAGGAAGATATAGCAATCAGCCCCAGCATTTT.

The chain is built from TRBV11-3 and TRBJ2-3, with a tentative D call TRBD1 (5 bases). The germline V and J ends were trimmed by 5 bases and 0 bases, with 9 bases remaining between them. The length of the CDR3 is 14 residues. In germline, CDR1 is SGHNT, CDR2 YENEEA. The CDR3 DNA sequence: TGTGCCAGCAGCGCAGGGCCTAGCACAGATACGCAGTATTTT. It encodes CASSAGPSTDTQYF.

This clone appeared once. The CDR3 DNA sequence: TGCGCCAGCAGCTTGGTAACAGGAGCCGTTACCGGGGAGCTGTTTTTT. Encoded protein: CASSLVTGAVTGELFF. The chain links TRBV5-1 to TRBJ2-2; D perhaps matches TRBD1 (5 bases). Trimming pared 0 bases from V and 5 bases from J, leaving 14 bases between. Per the germline V gene, CDR1 is SGHRS and CDR2 is YFSETQ. This CDR3 region has 16 residues.

This clone has a single count. J is TRBJ2-7 and V is TRBV6-5; D ambiguous. The ends were cut back, 7 bases at V and 4 bases at J, with 20 bases in the middle. The CDR3 has 15 residues. Germline V gene data show CDR1 as MNHEY and CDR2 as SVGAGI. CDR3 sequence (DNA): TGTGCCAGCACCCCGGCCCCCACCGGGCCTTACGAGCAGTACTTC. This codes for CASTPAPTGPYEQYF.

This rearrangement joins TRBV9 to TRBJ2-5; 7 bases fit TRBD1. This CDR3 has 14 amino acids. Germline values: CDR1 SGDLS, CDR2 YYNGEE. V lost 4 bases and J lost 4; bases outside the gene matches: 7. DNA of the CDR3: TGTGCCAGCAGCCCAAGCGACAGGGCAGAGACCCAGTACTTC. Protein product: CASSPSDRAETQYF.

The chain links TRBV12-3 or TRBV12-4 to TRBJ2-3; D is tentatively TRBD1 or TRBD2 (6 bases each). V shed 6 bases and J shed 6 bases, with 13 bases lying between them. The CDR3 contains 13 residues. CDR3 DNA: TGTGCCAGCAGGAGGGGGGTCGGGGATACGCAGTATTTT. Translation: CASRRGVGDTQYF.

The J gene is TRBJ2-2, the V gene TRBV5-4; weak D call: TRBD1 (5 bases). V was cut by 2 bases and J by 1 base, with 9 bases left in between. The CDR3 covers 15 residues. Germline CDR1 reads SGHNT; CDR2 reads YYREEE (reference sequence). The CDR3 loop reads CASSLGQLNTGELFF. In DNA form, the CDR3 reads TGTGCCAGCAGCTTAGGACAATTGAACACCGGGGAGCTGTTTTTT.

The chain recombines TRBV12-3 or TRBV12-4 with TRBJ2-5, with 7 positions matching TRBD1. This CDR3 region has 13 residues. V lost 4 bases to trimming and J lost 5 bases; unmatched junction nucleotides: 4. The CDR3 DNA reads TGTGCCAGCAGTTCACAGGGGCGGGAGACCCAGTACTTC. It codes for CASSSQGRETQYF.

The V call is TRBV7-6, the J call TRBJ2-5, with 8 nucleotides matching TRBD1. This CDR3 region has 14 residues. Germline CDR1 is SGHVS and CDR2 is FNYEAQ. The J segment lost 5 bases and the V segment lost 6 bases, leaving 8 bases of the junction unmatched. The DNA of the CDR3 is TGTGCCAGCAGTCCGACAGGGGAACGGGAGACCCAGTACTTC. Its protein product is CASSPTGERETQYF.

The chain joins TRBV11-2 to TRBJ2-7, with 7 bases lining up with TRBD2. This CDR3 spans 13 amino acids. The V segment lost 6 bases and the J segment 3 bases; nucleotides outside the gene matches: 5. Germline lookup yields CDR1 SGHAT and CDR2 FQNNGV. In DNA, the CDR3 is TGTGCCAGCAGGGGGCTAGCGGACTACGAGCAGTACTTC. Translating gives CASRGLADYEQYF.

This clone showed up just once. The chain recombines TRBV29-1 with TRBJ2-5; D is unclear. The CDR3 consists of 11 residues. CDR1 is SQVTM and CDR2 is ANQGSEA in the germline V gene. CDR3 region: CAASEGETQYF. For the CDR3, the DNA is TGCGCAGCGTCAGAAGGAGAGACCCAGTACTTC.

As DNA, the CDR3 is TGCGCCAGCAGCCAAGCCCGAACGGGACAGGGGTATGGCTACACCTTC. It codes for CASSQARTGQGYGYTF. This rearrangement joins TRBV4-3 to TRBJ1-2; 10 bases fit TRBD1. The J segment lost 5 bases and the V segment lost 1 base, leaving 7 bases of the junction unmatched. The CDR3 runs to 16 residues. Germline-derived CDR1 and CDR2 are LGHNA and YSLEER.

This chain connects TRBV12-3 or TRBV12-4 to TRBJ2-7; unclear D gene. V dropped 6 bases and J dropped 7 bases, with 13 bases sitting between them. The CDR3 contains 12 residues. Here the CDR3 reads CASSPFIREQYF. CDR3 bases: TGTGCCAGCAGCCCCTTTATCCGGGAGCAGTACTTC.